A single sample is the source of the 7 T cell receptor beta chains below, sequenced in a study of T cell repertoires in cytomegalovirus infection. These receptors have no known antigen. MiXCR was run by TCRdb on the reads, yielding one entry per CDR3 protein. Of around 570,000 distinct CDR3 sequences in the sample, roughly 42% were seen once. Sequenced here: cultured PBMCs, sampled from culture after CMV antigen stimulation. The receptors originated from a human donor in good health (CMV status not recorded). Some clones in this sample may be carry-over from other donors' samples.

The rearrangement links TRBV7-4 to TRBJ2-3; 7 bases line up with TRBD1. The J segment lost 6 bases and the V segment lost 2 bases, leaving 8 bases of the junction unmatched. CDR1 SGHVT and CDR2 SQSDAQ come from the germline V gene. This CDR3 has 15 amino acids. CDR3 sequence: CASSLWTGRWDTQYF. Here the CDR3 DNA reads TGTGCCAGCAGCTTATGGACAGGTCGGTGGGATACGCAGTATTTT.

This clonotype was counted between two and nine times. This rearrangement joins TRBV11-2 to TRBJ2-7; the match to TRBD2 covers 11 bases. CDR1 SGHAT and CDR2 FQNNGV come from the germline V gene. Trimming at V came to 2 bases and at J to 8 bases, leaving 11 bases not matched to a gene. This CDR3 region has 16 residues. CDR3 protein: CASSLRVTSGSLKQYF. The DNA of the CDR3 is TGTGCCAGCAGCTTACGTGTTACTAGCGGGAGTCTCAAGCAGTACTTC.

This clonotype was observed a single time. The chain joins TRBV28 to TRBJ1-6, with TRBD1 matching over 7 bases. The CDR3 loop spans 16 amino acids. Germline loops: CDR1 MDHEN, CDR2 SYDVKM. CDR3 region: CATRGGSFRFISPLHF. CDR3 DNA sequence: TGTGCTACCCGAGGGGGCAGCTTCCGTTTTATTTCACCCCTCCACTTT.

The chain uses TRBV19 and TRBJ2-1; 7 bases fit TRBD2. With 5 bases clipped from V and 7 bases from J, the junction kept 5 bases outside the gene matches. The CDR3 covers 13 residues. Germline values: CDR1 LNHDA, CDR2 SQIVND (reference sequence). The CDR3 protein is CASSGQLANEQFF. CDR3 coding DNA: TGTGCCAGTAGTGGTCAACTAGCGAATGAGCAGTTCTTC.

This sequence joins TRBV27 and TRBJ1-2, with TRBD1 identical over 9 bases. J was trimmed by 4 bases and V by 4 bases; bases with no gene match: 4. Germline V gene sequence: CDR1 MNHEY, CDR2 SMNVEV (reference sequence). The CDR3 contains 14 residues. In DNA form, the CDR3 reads TGTGCCAGCAGTTCGGGGGACAGGGTCTATGGCTACACCTTC. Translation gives CASSSGDRVYGYTF.

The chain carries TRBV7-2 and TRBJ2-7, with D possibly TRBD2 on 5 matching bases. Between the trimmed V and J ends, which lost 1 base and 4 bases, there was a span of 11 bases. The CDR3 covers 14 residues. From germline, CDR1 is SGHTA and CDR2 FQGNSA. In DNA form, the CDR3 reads TGTGCCAGCAGCTTAGGATCGGGAACTTACGAGCAGTACTTC. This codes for CASSLGSGTYEQYF. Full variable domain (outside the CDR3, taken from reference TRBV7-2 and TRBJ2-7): GAGVSQSPSNKVTEKGKDVELRCDPISGHTALYWYRQSLGQGLEFLIYFQGNSAPDKSGLPSDRFSAERTGGSVSTLTIQRTQQEDSAVYLCASSLGSGTYEQYFGPGTRLTVT.

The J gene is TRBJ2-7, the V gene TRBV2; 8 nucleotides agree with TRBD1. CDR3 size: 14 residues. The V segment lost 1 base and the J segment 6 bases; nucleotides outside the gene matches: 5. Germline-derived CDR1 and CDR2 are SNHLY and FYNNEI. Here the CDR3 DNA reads TGTGCCAGCAGTGAAGAGGGACAGGTGTCCGAGCAGTACTTC. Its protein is CASSEEGQVSEQYF. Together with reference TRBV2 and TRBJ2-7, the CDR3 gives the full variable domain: EPEVTQTPSHQVTQMGQEVILRCVPISNHLYFYWYRQILGQKVEFLVSFYNNEISEKSEIFDDQFSVERPDGSNFTLKIRSTKLEDSAMYFCASSEEGQVSEQYFGPGTRLTVT.